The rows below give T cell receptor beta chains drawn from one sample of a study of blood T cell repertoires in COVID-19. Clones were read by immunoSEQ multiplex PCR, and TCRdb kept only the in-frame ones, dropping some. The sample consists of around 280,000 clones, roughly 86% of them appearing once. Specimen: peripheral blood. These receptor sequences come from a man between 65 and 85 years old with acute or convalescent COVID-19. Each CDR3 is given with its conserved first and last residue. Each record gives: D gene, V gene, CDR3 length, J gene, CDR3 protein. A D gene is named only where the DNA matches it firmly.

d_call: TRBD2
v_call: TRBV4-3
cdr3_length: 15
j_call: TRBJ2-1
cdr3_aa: CASSQELAGGGEQFF

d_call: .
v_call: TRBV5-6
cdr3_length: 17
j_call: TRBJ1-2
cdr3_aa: CASSLGSNRASNYGYTF

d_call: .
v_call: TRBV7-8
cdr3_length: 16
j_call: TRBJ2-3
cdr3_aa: CASSPTWGRGTDTQYF

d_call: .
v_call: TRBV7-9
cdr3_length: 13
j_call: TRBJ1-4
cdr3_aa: CASSLRGGSVLFF

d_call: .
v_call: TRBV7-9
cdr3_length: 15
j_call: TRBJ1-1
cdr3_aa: CASSLERRGWTEAFF

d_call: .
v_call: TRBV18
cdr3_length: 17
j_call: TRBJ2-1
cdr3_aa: CASSPRAPGYSYNEQFF

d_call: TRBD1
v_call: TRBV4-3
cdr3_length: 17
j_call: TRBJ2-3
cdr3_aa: CASSQDGARGSTDTQYF

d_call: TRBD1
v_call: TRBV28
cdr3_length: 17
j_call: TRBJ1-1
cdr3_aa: CASSPPPGQGRNTEAFF

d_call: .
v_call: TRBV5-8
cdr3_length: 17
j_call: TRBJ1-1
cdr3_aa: CASSSGTSAQGGTEAFF

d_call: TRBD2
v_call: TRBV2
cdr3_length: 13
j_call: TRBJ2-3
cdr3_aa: CASSGTGGDTQYF

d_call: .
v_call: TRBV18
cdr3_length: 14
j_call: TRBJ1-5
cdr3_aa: CASSPQGSNQPQHF

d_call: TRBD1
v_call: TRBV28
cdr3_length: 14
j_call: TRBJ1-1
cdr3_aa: CASSEGTGRRQAFF

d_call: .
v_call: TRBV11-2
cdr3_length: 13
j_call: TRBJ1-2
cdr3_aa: CASTSPLSYGYTF

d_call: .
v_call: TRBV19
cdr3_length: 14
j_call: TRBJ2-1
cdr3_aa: CASSAAGTTNEQFF

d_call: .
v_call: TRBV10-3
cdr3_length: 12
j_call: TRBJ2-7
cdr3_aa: CAASARAHEQYF

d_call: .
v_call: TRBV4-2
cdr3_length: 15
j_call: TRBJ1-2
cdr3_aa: CASSQGTLEGYGYTF

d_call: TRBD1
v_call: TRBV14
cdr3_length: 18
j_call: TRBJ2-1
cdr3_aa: CASRPLPGQGEKYNEQFF

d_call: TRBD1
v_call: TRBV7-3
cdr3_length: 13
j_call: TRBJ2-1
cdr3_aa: CASSLSPGQGQFF

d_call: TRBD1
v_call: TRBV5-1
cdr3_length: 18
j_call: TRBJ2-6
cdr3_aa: CASSSIGQGLGGANVLTF

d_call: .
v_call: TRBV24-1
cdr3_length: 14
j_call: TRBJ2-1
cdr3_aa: CATSDIRSYNEQFF

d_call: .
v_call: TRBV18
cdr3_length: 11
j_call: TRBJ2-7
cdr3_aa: CASSITYEQYF

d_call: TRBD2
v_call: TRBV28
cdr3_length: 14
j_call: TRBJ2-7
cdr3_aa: CASSIQTSQGKQYF

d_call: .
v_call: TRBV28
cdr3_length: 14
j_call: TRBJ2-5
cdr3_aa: CASSTRRGGETQYF

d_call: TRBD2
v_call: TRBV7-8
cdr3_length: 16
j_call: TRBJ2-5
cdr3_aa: CASSLVSGGYQETQYF

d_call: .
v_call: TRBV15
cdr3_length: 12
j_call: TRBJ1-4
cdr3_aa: CATSRFEEKLFF

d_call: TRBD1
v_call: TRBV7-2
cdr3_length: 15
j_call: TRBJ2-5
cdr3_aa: CASSPPGQIFRSQYF

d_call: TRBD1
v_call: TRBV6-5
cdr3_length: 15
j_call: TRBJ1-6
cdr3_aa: CASGPQDRFASPLHF

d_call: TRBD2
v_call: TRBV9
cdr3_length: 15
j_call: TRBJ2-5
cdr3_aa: CASSVGGLAEETQYF